The TCR beta chain described here comes from a study of PD-1 blockade in classical Hodgkin lymphoma. Relapse was seen in all patients after autologous stem cell transplantation, and brentuximab vedotin exposure was variable. CDR1 is MNHNY and CDR2 is SVGAGI in the germline V gene (reference sequence). The CDR3 is made up of 16 amino acids. The germline V and J ends were trimmed by 6 bases and 5 bases, with 20 bases remaining between them. TCRdb's table, derived via immunoSEQ multiplex PCR, lists solely in-frame clones and lacks some. The table records 55,000 to 60,000 clones, around 93% of them present only once.

The sample was peripheral blood mononuclear cells (PBMCs), taken before the second cycle of nivolumab. The clonotype comes from a human donor with classical Hodgkin lymphoma. The chain is built from TRBV6-6 and TRBJ2-1; D is uncertain. The CDR3 bases are TGTGCCAGCAGCCCAGCCGTGGCGATCGTACACAATGAGCAGTTCTTC. Amino acid sequence: CASSPAVAIVHNEQFF.